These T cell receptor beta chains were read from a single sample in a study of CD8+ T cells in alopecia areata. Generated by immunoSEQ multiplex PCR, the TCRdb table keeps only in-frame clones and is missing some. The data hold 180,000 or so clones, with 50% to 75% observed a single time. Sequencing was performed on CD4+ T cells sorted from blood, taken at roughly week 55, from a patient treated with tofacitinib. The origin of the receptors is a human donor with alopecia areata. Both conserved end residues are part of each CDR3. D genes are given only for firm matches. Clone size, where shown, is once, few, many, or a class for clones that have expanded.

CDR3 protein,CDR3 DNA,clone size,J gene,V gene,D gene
CSVVPGTGAEQYF,TGCAGCGTTGTCCCCGGGACAGGGGCCGAGCAGTACTTC,few,TRBJ2-7,TRBV29-1,TRBD1
CASSLEYF,TGTGCCAGCAGTTTAGAGTACTTC,-,TRBJ2-7,TRBV27,-
CASTPPRSGISNYGYTF,TGTGCCAGTACCCCCCCGCGTTCGGGTATCTCTAACTATGGCTACACCTTC,-,TRBJ1-2,TRBV19,-
CASSKTTGGLGRSGNTIYF,TGTGCCAGCAGCAAAACGACAGGGGGTCTCGGACGCTCTGGAAACACCATATATTTT,-,TRBJ1-3,TRBV13,TRBD1
CSVDRDRGYGYTF,TGCAGCGTTGACCGGGACAGGGGCTATGGCTACACCTTC,-,TRBJ1-2,TRBV29-1,TRBD1
CSATRGAGETQYF,TGCAGCGCGACACGGGGGGCCGGGGAGACCCAGTACTTC,-,TRBJ2-5,TRBV29-1,-
CASIRDSGSTQYF,TGTGCCAGCATACGGGATAGCGGGTCTACGCAGTATTTT,-,TRBJ2-3,TRBV2,TRBD2
CASSFNWGTQYF,TGTGCCAGCAGCTTCAACTGGGGGACGCAGTATTTT,-,TRBJ2-3,TRBV5-1,-
CASSFRWREKLFF,TGTGCCAGCAGTTTCCGCTGGAGGGAAAAACTGTTTTTT,few,TRBJ1-4,TRBV27,-
CASSLGQVEETQYF,TGCGCCAGCAGCTTGGGACAGGTAGAGGAGACCCAGTACTTC,few,TRBJ2-5,TRBV5-1,-
CASSQEGHSPLHF,TGTGCCAGCAGCCAAGAGGGACATTCACCCCTCCACTTT,-,TRBJ1-6,TRBV14,-
CASSEVSGYTF,TGTGCCAGCAGTGAAGTGAGTGGCTACACCTTC,-,TRBJ1-2,TRBV25-1,-
CSAGQEKLFF,TGCAGCGCCGGACAGGAAAAACTGTTTTTT,-,TRBJ1-4,TRBV29-1,-
CASSAGTGQGNSPLHF,TGTGCCAGCTCAGCGGGGACAGGGCAAGGGAATTCACCCCTCCACTTT,once,TRBJ1-6,TRBV18,TRBD1
CASSAGPPPGNEQFF,TGCGCCAGCAGCGCGGGACCGCCTCCGGGCAATGAGCAGTTCTTC,-,TRBJ2-1,TRBV5-1,-
CASSPGTADFGHEQYF,TGTGCCAGTAGTCCCGGGACCGCCGACTTTGGCCACGAGCAGTACTTC,-,TRBJ2-7,TRBV19,-
CATSIGNTEAFF,TGTGCCACCAGCATAGGGAACACTGAAGCTTTCTTT,-,TRBJ1-1,TRBV15,-
CSVAEDYGYTF,TGCAGCGTTGCGGAGGACTATGGCTACACCTTC,-,TRBJ1-2,TRBV29-1,-
CASSLWSPSNEQYF,TGTGCCAGCAGCTTGTGGTCTCCGTCTAACGAGCAGTACTTC,-,TRBJ2-7,TRBV5-6,-
CASSLAAGRASPLHF,TGTGCCAGCAGCTTAGCGGCAGGGCGGGCTTCACCCCTCCACTTT,-,TRBJ1-6,TRBV7-8,-
CASSLDTAYEQYF,TGCGCCAGCAGCTTGGATACAGCCTACGAGCAGTACTTC,-,TRBJ2-7,TRBV5-1,-
CSVLVQGSYNEQFF,TGCAGCGTACTGGTACAGGGTAGCTACAATGAGCAGTTCTTC,few,TRBJ2-1,TRBV29-1,-
CSVALRTGNTIYF,TGCAGCGTTGCCCTACGGACAGGAAACACCATATATTTT,-,TRBJ1-3,TRBV29-1,-
CASSGDRYTDTQYF,TGTGCCAGCAGTGGGGACAGGTACACAGATACGCAGTATTTT,few,TRBJ2-3,TRBV7-3,TRBD1
CASSLVRSETQYF,TGCGCCAGCAGCTTGGTCAGGTCAGAGACCCAGTACTTC,-,TRBJ2-5,TRBV5-1,-
CASQPIVNTEAFF,TGTGCCTCCCAACCTATAGTCAACACTGAAGCTTTCTTT,-,TRBJ1-1,TRBV30,-
CSVQRGSGETQYF,TGCAGCGTCCAACGGGGTAGCGGAGAGACCCAGTACTTC,-,TRBJ2-5,TRBV29-1,-
CASSYSSGVQETQYF,TGTGCCAGCAGTTACTCGTCAGGGGTACAAGAGACCCAGTACTTC,-,TRBJ2-5,TRBV6-5,-
CASGLDRGLYEQYF,TGTGCTAGTGGTTTGGACAGGGGGCTATACGAGCAGTACTTC,once,TRBJ2-7,TRBV12-5,TRBD1
CASSPLSGDYGYTF,TGTGCCAGCTCACCACTCTCCGGGGACTATGGCTACACCTTC,few,TRBJ1-2,TRBV18,-
CASSVGTSQAGYTF,TGTGCCAGCAGCGTTGGGACGTCCCAAGCGGGCTACACCTTC,-,TRBJ1-2,TRBV9,-
CRVATDSYNEQFF,TGCAGAGTCGCGACAGATTCCTACAATGAGCAGTTCTTC,-,TRBJ2-1,TRBV29-1,-
CATFGTLSTDTQYF,TGCGCCACCTTTGGGACTTTAAGCACAGATACGCAGTATTTT,-,TRBJ2-3,TRBV10-2,-
CAWSVRGGSYGYTF,TGTGCCTGGAGTGTACGCGGGGGATCCTATGGCTACACCTTC,-,TRBJ1-2,TRBV30,-
CAWSDWAGSSYEQYF,TGTGCCTGGAGTGATTGGGCAGGGAGCTCCTACGAGCAGTACTTC,-,TRBJ2-7,TRBV30,-
CASSVGQGTTGELFF,TGTGCCAGCAGTGTGGGACAGGGCACCACCGGGGAGCTGTTTTTT,once,TRBJ2-2,TRBV25-1,TRBD1
CATRGTYEQYF,TGTGCCACCAGGGGGACCTACGAGCAGTACTTC,-,TRBJ2-7,TRBV6-6,TRBD1
CAWTHGAQTIQYF,TGTGCCTGGACTCACGGGGCGCAGACCATTCAGTACTTC,-,TRBJ2-4,TRBV30,-
CASRQDRVNTGELFF,TGTGCCAGCAGACAAGACAGGGTTAACACCGGGGAGCTGTTTTTT,-,TRBJ2-2,TRBV11-2,TRBD1
CSVDRVDTIYF,TGCAGCGTTGACAGGGTAGACACCATATATTTT,-,TRBJ1-3,TRBV29-1,-
CASSYRTGGFTEAFF,TGTGCCAGCAGTTACCGTACAGGTGGTTTCACTGAAGCTTTCTTT,few,TRBJ1-1,TRBV6-5,-
CASTNQPQHF,TGTGCCAGTACGAATCAGCCCCAGCATTTT,once,TRBJ1-5,TRBV6-1,-
CASSVQGIYNEQFF,TGTGCCAGCAGTGTACAGGGAATTTACAATGAGCAGTTCTTC,-,TRBJ2-1,TRBV2,-
CASSGSRGAGQYF,TGTGCCAGCAGTGGGTCCAGGGGCGCCGGGCAGTACTTC,-,TRBJ2-7,TRBV2,-
CASSTARDSSARGYGYTF,TGTGCCAGTAGTACCGCCCGAGACAGTTCTGCACGCGGCTATGGCTACACCTTC,-,TRBJ1-2,TRBV19,-
CASSLAGFRSTEAFF,TGTGCCAGCAGCCTGGCAGGGTTCAGGAGCACTGAAGCTTTCTTT,few,TRBJ1-1,TRBV5-6,-
CATSTSHRPSGELFF,TGTGCCACCAGCACGTCGCACAGGCCCTCCGGGGAGCTGTTTTTT,few,TRBJ2-2,TRBV15,-
CASSDGLRETQYF,TGTGCCAGCAGTGATGGACTAAGGGAGACCCAGTACTTC,few,TRBJ2-5,TRBV2,-
CASSQEGGGNSPLHF,TGTGCCAGCAGCCAAGAAGGAGGGGGCAATTCACCCCTCCACTTT,-,TRBJ1-6,TRBV4-2,TRBD1
CASRQGQAEVDTQYF,TGCGCCAGCAGACAGGGACAGGCGGAGGTGGATACGCAGTATTTT,-,TRBJ2-3,TRBV5-1,TRBD1
CASSPRQGWGETQYF,TGTGCCAGCAGCCCCAGACAGGGTTGGGGGGAGACCCAGTACTTC,few,TRBJ2-5,TRBV28,TRBD1